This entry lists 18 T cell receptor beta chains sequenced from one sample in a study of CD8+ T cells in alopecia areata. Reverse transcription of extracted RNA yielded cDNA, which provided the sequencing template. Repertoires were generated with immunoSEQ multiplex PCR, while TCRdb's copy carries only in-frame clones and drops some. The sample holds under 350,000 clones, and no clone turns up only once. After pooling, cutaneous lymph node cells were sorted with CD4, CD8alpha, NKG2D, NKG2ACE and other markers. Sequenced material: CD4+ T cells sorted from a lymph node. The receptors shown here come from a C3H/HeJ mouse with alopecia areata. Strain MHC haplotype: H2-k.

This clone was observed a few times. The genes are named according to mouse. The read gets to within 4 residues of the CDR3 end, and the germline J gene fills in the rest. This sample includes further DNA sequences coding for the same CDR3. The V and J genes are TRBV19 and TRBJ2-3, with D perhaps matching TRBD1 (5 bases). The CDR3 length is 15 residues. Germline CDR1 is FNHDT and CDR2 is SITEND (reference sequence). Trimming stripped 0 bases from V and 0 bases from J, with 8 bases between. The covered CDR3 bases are TGTGCCAGCAGTATAGTGGCAGGGAGTGCAGAA. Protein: CASSIVAGSAE. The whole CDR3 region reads CASSIVAGSAETLYF.

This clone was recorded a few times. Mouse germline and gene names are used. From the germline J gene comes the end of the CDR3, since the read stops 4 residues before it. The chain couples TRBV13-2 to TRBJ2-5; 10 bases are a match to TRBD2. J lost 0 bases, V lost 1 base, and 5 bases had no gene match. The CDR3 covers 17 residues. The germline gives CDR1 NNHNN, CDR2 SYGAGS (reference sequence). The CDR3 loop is CASGDPGLGSNQDTQYF. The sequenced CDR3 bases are TGTGCCAGCGGTGATCCGGGACTGGGGAGTAACCAAGAC.

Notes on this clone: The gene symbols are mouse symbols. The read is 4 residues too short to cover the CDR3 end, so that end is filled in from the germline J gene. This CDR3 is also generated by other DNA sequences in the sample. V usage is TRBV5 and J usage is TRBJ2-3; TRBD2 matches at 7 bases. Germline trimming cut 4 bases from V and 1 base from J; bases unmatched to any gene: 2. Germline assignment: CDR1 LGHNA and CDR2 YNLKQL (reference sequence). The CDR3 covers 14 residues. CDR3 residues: CASSRGGGAETLYF. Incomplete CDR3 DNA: TGTGCCAGCAGCCGCGGGGGGGGTGCAGAA.

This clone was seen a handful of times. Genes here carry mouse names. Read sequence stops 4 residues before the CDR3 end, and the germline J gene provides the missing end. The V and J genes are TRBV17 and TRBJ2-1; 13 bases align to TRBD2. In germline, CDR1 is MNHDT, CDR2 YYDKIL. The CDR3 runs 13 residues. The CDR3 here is CASGLGGRAEQFF. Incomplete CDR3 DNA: TGTGCTAGCGGACTGGGGGGGCGGGCT.

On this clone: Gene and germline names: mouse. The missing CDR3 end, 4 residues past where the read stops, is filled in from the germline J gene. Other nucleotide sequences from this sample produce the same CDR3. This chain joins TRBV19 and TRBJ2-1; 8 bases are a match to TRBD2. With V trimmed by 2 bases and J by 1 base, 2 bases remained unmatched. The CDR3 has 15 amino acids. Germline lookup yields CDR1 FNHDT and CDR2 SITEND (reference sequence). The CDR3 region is CASSIPGGNYAEQFF. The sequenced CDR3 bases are TGTGCCAGCAGTATTCCTGGGGGGAACTATGCT.

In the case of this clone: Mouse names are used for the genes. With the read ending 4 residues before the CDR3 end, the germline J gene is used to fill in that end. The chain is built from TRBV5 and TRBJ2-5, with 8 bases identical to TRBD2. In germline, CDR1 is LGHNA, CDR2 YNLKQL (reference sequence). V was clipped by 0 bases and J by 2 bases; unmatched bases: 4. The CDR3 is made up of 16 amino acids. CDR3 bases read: TGTGCCAGCAGCCAAGACTGGGGGGTCCTCCAAGAC. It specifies CASSQDWGVLQD. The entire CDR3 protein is CASSQDWGVLQDTQYF.

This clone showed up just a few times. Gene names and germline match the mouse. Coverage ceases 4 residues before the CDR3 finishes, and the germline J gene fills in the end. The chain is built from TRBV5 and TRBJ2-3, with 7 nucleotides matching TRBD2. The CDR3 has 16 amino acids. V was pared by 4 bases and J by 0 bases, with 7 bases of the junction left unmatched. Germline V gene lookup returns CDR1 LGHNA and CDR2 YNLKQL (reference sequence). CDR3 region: CASSPKTGVSAETLYF. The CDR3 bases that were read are TGTGCCAGCAGCCCAAAAACTGGGGTTAGTGCAGAA.

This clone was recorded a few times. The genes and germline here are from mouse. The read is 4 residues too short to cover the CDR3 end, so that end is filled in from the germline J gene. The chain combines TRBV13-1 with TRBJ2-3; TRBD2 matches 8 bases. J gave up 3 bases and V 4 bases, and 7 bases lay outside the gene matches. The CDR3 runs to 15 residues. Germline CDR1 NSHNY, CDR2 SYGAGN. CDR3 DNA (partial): TGTGCCAGCAGTCCTCTGGGGGGCGGCGCAGAA. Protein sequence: CASSPLGGGAE. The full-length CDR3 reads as CASSPLGGGAETLYF.

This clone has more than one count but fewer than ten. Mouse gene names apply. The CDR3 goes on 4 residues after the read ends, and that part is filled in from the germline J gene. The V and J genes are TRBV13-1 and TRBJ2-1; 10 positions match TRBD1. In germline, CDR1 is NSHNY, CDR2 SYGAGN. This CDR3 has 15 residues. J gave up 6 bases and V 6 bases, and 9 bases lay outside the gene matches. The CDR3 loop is CASKQPGQGFAEQFF. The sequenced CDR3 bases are TGTGCCAGCAAACAACCGGGACAGGGGTTTGCT.

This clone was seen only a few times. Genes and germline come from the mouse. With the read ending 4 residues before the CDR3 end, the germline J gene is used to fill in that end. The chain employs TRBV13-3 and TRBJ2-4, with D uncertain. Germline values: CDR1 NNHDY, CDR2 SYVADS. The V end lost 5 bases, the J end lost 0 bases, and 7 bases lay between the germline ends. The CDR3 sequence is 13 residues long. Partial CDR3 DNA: TGTGCCAGCAGATCAAATAGTCAAAAC. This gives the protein CASRSNSQN. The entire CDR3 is CASRSNSQNTLYF.

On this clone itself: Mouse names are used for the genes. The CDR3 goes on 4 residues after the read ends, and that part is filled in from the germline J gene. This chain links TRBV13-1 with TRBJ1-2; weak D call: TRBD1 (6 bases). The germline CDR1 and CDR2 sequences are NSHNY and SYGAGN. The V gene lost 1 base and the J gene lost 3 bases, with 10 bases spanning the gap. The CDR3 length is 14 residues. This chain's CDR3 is CASSDKGEDSDYTF. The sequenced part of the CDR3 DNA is TGTGCCAGCAGTGATAAGGGGGAGGACTCC.

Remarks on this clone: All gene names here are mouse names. CDR3 DNA, as far as it was read: TGTGCCTGGGCCCAGGGGGCGGGTGCAGAA. As protein: CAWAQGAGAE. The full CDR3 reads CAWAQGAGAETLYF. The rearrangement joins TRBV31 to TRBJ2-3, with 8 nucleotides matching TRBD1. The sequence runs out 4 residues before the end of the CDR3; the remainder is reconstructed from the germline J gene. Germline-derived CDR1 and CDR2 are GKSSPN and SITVG. Unmatched junction bases numbered 5, after V lost 5 bases and J lost 1 base. CDR3 length equals 14 residues.

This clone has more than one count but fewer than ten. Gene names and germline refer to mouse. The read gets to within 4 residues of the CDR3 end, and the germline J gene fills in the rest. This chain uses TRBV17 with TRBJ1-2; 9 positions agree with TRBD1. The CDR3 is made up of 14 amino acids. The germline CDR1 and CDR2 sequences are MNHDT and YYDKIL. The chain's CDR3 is CASSRSGQGDDYTF. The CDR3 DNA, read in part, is TGTGCTAGCAGTAGATCGGGACAGGGTGAC. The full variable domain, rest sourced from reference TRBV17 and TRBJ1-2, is DTTVKQNPRYKLARVGKPVNLICSQTMNHDTMYWYQKKPNQAPKLLLFYYDKILNREADTFEKFQSSRPNNSFCSLYIGSAGLEYSAMYLCASSRSGQGDDYTFGSGTRLLVI.

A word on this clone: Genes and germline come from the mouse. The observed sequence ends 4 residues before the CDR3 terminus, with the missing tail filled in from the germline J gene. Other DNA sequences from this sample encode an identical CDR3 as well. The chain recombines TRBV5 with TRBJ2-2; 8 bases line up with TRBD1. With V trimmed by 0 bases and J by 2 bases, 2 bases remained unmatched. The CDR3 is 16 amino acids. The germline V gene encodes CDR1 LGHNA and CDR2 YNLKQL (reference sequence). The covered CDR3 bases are TGTGCCAGCAGCCAAGATCACAGGGGGAACACCGGG. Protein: CASSQDHRGNTG. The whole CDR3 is CASSQDHRGNTGQLYF.

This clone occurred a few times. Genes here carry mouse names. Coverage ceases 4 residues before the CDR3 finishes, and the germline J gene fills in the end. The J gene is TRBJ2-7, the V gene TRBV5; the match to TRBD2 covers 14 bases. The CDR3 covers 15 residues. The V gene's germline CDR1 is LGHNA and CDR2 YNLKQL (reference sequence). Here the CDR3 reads CASSRDWGGAYEQYF. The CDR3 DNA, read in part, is TGTGCCAGCAGCCGGGACTGGGGGGGCGCTTAT.

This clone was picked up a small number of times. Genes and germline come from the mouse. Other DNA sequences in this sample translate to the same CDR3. The CDR3 DNA, read in part, is TGTGCCAGCAGTATCCGGGGGGCTAGTGCAGAA. It is translated as CASSIRGASAE. The whole CDR3 sequence is CASSIRGASAETLYF. The genes are TRBV19 and TRBJ2-3, with TRBD2 as a possible D gene (7 bases). The read is 4 residues too short to cover the CDR3 end, so that end is filled in from the germline J gene. CDR3 size: 15 residues. V was cut by 2 bases and J by 0 bases, with 10 bases left in between. In germline, CDR1 is FNHDT, CDR2 SITEND (reference sequence). Combining the CDR3 with reference TRBV19 and TRBJ2-3 gives the whole variable domain GGIITQTPKFLIGQEGQKLTLKCQQNFNHDTMYWYRQDSGKGLRLIYYSITENDLQKGDLSEGYDASREKKSSFSLTVTSAQKNEMAVFLCASSIRGASAETLYFGSGTRLTVL.

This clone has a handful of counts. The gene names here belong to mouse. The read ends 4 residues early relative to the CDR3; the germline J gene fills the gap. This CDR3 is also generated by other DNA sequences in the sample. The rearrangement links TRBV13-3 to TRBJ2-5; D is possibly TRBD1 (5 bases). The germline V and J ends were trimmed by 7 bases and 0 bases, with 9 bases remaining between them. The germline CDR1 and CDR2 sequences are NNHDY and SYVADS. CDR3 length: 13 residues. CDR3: CASSRQNQDTQYF. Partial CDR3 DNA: TGTGCCAGCTCTCGACAGAACCAAGAC.

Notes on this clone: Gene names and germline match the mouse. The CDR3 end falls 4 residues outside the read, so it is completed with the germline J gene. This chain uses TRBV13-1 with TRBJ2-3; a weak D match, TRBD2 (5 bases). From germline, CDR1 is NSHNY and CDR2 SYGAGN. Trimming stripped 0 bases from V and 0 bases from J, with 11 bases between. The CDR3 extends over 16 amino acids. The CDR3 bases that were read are TGTGCCAGCAGTGATGCTGCTGGGCTTAGTGCAGAA. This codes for CASSDAAGLSAE. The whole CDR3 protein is CASSDAAGLSAETLYF.